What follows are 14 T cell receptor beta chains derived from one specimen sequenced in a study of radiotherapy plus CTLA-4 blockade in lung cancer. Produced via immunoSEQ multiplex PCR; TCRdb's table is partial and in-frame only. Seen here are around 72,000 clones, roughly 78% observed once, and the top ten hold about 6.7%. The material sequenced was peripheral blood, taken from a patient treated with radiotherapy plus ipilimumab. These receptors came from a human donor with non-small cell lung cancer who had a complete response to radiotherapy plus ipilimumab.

DNA of the CDR3: TGTGCCAGCAGCCGGGACAGAACCTATGGCTACACCTTC. Its translation: CASSRDRTYGYTF. This chain uses TRBV7-8 with TRBJ1-2; 7 positions agree with TRBD1. Germline CDR1 reads SGHVS; CDR2 reads FQNEAQ. V dropped 5 bases and J dropped 4; count of bases not matched to a gene: 4. The CDR3 has 13 amino acids.

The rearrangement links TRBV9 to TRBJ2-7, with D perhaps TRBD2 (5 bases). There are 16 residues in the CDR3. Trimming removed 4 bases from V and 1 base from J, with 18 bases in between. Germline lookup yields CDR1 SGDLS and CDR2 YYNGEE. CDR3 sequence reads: CASSSGRPHQSYEQYV. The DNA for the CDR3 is TGTGCCAGCAGCTCGGGAAGACCACACCAATCCTACGAGCAGTACGTC.

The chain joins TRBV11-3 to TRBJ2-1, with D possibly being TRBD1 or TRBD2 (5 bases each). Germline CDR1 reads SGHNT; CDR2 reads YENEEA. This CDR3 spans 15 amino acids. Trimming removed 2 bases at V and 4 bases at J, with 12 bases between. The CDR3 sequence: CASSLPPGPYNEQFF. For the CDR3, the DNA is TGTGCCAGCAGCTTACCTCCGGGACCGTACAATGAGCAGTTCTTC.

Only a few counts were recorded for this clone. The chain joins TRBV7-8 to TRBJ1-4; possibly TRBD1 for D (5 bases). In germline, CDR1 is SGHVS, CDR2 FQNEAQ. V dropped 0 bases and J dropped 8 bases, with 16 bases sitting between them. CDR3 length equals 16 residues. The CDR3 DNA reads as TGTGCCAGCAGCTTAGCGGGGCGTGTTGGTAGCGAAAAACTGTTTTTT. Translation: CASSLAGRVGSEKLFF.

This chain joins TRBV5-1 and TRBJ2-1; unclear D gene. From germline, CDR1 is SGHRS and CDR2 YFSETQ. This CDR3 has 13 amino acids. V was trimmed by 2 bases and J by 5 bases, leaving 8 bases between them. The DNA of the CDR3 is TGCGCCAGCAGCTTCTATAGGGACAATGAGCAGTTCTTC. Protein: CASSFYRDNEQFF.

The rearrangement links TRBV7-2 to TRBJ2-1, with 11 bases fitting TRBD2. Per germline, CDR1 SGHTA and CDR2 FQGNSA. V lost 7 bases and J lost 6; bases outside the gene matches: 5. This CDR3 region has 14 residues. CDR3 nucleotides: TGTGCCAGCACGCCTAGCGGGGGGCTCAATGAGCAGTTCTTC. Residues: CASTPSGGLNEQFF.

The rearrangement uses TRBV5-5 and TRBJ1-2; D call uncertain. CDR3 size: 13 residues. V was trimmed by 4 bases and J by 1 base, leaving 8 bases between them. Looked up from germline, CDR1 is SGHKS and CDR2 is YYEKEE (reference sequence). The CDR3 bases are TGTGCCAGCAGCCTCGCAAATAACTATGGCTACACCTTC. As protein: CASSLANNYGYTF.

CDR3 loop: CASVNTDRGHTEAFF. The DNA for the CDR3 is TGTGCCAGTGTCAATACAGACAGGGGGCACACTGAAGCTTTCTTT. V usage is TRBV28 and J usage is TRBJ1-1, with TRBD1 identical over 10 bases. Trimming at V came to 9 bases and at J to 3 bases, leaving 10 bases not matched to a gene. Germline V gene data show CDR1 as MDHEN and CDR2 as SYDVKM. CDR3 size: 15 residues.

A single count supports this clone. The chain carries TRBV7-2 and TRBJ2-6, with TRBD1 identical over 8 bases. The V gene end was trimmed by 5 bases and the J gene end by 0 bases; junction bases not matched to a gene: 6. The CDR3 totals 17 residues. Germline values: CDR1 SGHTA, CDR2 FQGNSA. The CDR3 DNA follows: TGTGCCAGCAGCCCAGGGGGCGTCGGCTCTGGGGCCAACGTCCTGACTTTC. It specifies CASSPGGVGSGANVLTF.

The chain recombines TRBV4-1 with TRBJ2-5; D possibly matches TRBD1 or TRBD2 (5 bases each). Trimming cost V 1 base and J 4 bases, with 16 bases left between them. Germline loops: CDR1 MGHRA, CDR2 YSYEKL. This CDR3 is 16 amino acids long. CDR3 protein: CASSQVGLRGRETQYF. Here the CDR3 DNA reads TGCGCCAGCAGCCAAGTAGGGCTAAGGGGACGAGAGACCCAGTACTTC.

The CDR3 loop reads CASSVGADQGSYGYTF. CDR3 coding DNA: TGTGCCAGCAGCGTAGGGGCCGATCAAGGGTCCTATGGCTACACCTTC. J is TRBJ1-2 and V is TRBV9; D gene uncertain. The germline V and J ends were trimmed by 0 bases and 4 bases, with 16 bases remaining between them. From germline, CDR1 is SGDLS and CDR2 YYNGEE. This CDR3 comprises 16 residues.

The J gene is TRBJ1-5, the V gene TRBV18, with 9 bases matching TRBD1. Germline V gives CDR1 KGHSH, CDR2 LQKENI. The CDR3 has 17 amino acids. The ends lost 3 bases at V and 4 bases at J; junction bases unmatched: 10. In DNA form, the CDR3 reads TGTGCCAGCTCACCGATACAGGGGGCGCCGGGGAATCAGCCCCAGCATTTT. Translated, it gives CASSPIQGAPGNQPQHF.

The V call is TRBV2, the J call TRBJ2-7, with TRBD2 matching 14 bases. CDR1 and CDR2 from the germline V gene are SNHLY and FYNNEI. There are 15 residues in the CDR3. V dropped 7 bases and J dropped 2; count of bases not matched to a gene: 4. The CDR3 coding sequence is TGTGCCAGCAAAAGACTAGCGGGAGGGCCCTACGAGCAGTACGTC. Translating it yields CASKRLAGGPYEQYV.

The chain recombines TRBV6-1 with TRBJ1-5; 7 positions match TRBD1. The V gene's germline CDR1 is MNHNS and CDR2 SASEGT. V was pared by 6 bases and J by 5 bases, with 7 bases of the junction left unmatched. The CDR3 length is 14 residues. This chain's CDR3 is CASRMDRRHQPQHF. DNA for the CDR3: TGTGCCAGCAGAATGGACAGGAGGCATCAGCCCCAGCATTTT.